The T cell receptor (beta chain) described here comes from a study of CXCR3-negative and CXCR3-positive naive CD8 T cells. Overall study: Per-library TRB read counts averaged about 1.5 +/- 0.3 million, adding up to 120 million to 150 million in total.

About this clonotype itself: Its antigen is not known.

Germline V lookup: CDR1 LNHDA, CDR2 SQIVND (reference sequence). The CDR3 totals 13 residues. Through 5' RACE with UMI labels, the TRB cDNA libraries were prepared. TCRdb reprocessed the 5' RACE reads and stores each CDR3 protein as one record, lacking DNA. This table lists about 89,000 distinct CDR3 sequences. Study findings and constraints: Fresh PBMCs were used in most assays, and CXCR3 expression partially decreased after cryopreservation. Each naive subset displayed comparably high diversity, whereas memory CD8+ cells displayed much lower diversity. In CXCR3-positive naive cells, the TRB CDR3s were more hydrophobic than in CXCR3-negative naive cells. Researchers reported similar TRBV-TRBJ usage in naive CXCR3-negative and CXCR3-positive cells, though memory differed.

This sequence joins TRBV19 and TRBJ1-2; checking the TCRdb D call of TRBD1 is not possible without DNA. This receptor was identified in a human donor in good health. Some clones in this sample may be carry-over from other donors' samples. The sequenced sample consisted of naive CXCR3+ CD8+ T cells from blood. The subset was: CD45RO-CCR7+CD27+CD95- naive CD8+ T cells expressing CXCR3 (TNR3+). The CDR3 sequence: CASSWTPNYGYTF.